This T cell receptor (beta chain) was documented in a study of T cell responses to AZD1222 COVID-19 vaccine. General observations from the study: It should be noted that donors were predominantly white British and more often female, and clonal diversity was possibly underestimated. In the spike-specific TCR repertoire, nearly half reportedly target unmutated variant regions. Just a handful of AZD1222 recipients tested seropositive at baseline.

TCRdb's table, derived via immunoSEQ multiplex PCR, lists solely in-frame clones and lacks some. The profile shows 150,000 to 200,000 clones, about 90% of them singletons. Of note for this clone: Its target is not known.

Per germline, CDR1 SGHNT and CDR2 YYREEE (reference sequence). Trimming left V 4 bases short and J 0 bases short, with 11 bases between. CDR3 length equals 15 residues. The gene calls are TRBV5-4 and TRBJ1-3, with a tentative D call TRBD1 (5 bases). The specimen comprised peripheral blood, sampled 28 days after the second AZD1222 dose. The clonotype originates from an adult who received the AZD1222 COVID-19 vaccine. Here the CDR3 DNA reads TGTGCCAGCAGCCAGGACACATACTCTGGAAACACCATATATTTT. It translates to CASSQDTYSGNTIYF.